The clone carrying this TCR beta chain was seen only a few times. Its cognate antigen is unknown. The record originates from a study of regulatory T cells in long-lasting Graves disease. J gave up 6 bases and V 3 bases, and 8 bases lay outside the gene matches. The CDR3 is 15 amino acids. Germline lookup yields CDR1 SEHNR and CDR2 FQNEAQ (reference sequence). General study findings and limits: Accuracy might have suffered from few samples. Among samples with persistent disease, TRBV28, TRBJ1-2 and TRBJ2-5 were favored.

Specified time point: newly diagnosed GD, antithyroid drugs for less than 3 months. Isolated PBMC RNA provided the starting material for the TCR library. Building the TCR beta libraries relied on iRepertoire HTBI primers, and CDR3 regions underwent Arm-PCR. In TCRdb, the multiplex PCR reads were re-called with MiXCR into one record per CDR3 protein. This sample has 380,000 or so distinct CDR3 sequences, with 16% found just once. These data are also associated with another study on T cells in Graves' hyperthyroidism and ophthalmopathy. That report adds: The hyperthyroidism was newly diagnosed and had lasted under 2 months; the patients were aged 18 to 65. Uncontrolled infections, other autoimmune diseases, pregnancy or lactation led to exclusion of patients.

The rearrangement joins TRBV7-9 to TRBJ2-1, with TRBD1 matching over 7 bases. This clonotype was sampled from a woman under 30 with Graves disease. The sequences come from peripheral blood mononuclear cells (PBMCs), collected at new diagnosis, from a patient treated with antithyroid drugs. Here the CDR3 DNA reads TGTGCCAGCAGCTTGAGGGACAGACCCTCCAATGAGCAGTTCTTC. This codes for CASSLRDRPSNEQFF.